These 5 T cell receptor beta chains were sequenced from one sample in a study of cytomegalovirus exposure and HLA in healthy donors. The PCR ran on 60 Vbeta and 13 Jbeta primers. Generated by immunoSEQ multiplex PCR, the TCRdb table keeps only in-frame clones and is missing some. In the table there are 150,000 to 200,000 clones, 75% of which are singletons. The sequencing input was PBMCs. These receptors were obtained from a man younger than 30 in good health and CMV-seropositive.

This clone has more than one count but fewer than ten. This rearrangement joins TRBV28 to TRBJ2-7; D is perhaps TRBD2 (5 bases). CDR1 MDHEN and CDR2 SYDVKM come from the germline V gene. The CDR3 is made up of 12 amino acids. The ends were cut back, 3 bases at V and 2 bases at J, with 5 bases in the middle. CDR3 DNA: TGTGCCAGCAGTTTCGGGACCTACGAGCAGTACTTC. Translating it yields CASSFGTYEQYF. Using reference TRBV28 and TRBJ2-7 for the parts outside the CDR3, the full variable domain is DVKVTQSSRYLVKRTGEKVFLECVQDMDHENMFWYRQDPGLGLRLIYFSYDVKMKEKGDIPEGYSVSREKKERFSLILESASTNQTSMYLCASSFGTYEQYFGPGTRLTVT.

The rearrangement links TRBV4-1 to TRBJ1-3; the D is unclear. Trimming left V 1 base short and J 3 bases short, with 10 bases between. There are 15 residues in the CDR3. Looked up from germline, CDR1 is MGHRA and CDR2 is YSYEKL. CDR3 in DNA: TGCGCCAGCAGCCAAGTATGGCCTGGTGGAAACACCATATATTTT. Amino acid sequence: CASSQVWPGGNTIYF.

This clone has a single count. The germline gene is not matched at one end of the junction; a read error may be the cause. The chain joins TRBV7-9 to TRBJ2-1; 7 bases are shared with TRBD2. Germline lookup yields CDR1 SEHNR and CDR2 FQNEAQ (reference sequence). The length of the CDR3 is 11 residues. The CDR3 coding sequence is TGTGCCAGCAGCTTACGGCGGGAGCTGTTCTTC. Protein sequence: CASSLRRELFF.

This chain connects TRBV28 to TRBJ2-7, with TRBD2 matching over 7 bases. This CDR3 is built from 14 residues. Germline assignment: CDR1 MDHEN and CDR2 SYDVKM. V shed 7 bases, J shed 1 base, and the junction held 7 bases outside the gene matches. CDR3 residues: CASNPSGLSYEQYF. In nucleotides, the CDR3 is TGTGCCAGCAATCCTAGCGGCTTATCCTACGAGCAGTACTTC. The full variable domain, with the rest looked up from reference TRBV28 and TRBJ2-7, is DVKVTQSSRYLVKRTGEKVFLECVQDMDHENMFWYRQDPGLGLRLIYFSYDVKMKEKGDIPEGYSVSREKKERFSLILESASTNQTSMYLCASNPSGLSYEQYFGPGTRLTVT.

This clone showed up just once. The chain has TRBV5-6 and TRBJ2-1, with 10 bases matching TRBD1. The germline V gene has CDR1 SGHDT and CDR2 YYEEEE. The CDR3 sequence is 15 residues long. V dropped 0 bases and J dropped 6; count of bases not matched to a gene: 3. The CDR3 bases are TGTGCCAGCAGCTTGGGAGGGACAGGGGTCAATGAGCAGTTCTTC. This encodes CASSLGGTGVNEQFF.